Each of the 28 T cell receptor beta chains below was sequenced from the same sample in a study of vaccination and CD4 T cells after COVID-19. The Oncomine TCR Beta short-read assay generated sequence data from the DNA of cultured CD4+ T cells. TCRdb reprocessed the PCR reads with MiXCR, giving one entry per CDR3 protein. This table holds some 21,000 distinct CDR3 sequences, under 60% found once. What these receptors recognize is not known. Treatment defined: roughly 11-day PBMC culture with coronavirus spike peptide pools or control peptides (ViraFEST assay). The specimen was CD4+ T cells from blood, cultured in vitro. The receptors were sampled from a human donor who had recovered from COVID-19.

The rearrangement uses TRBV5-5 and TRBJ1-2; TRBD1 matches 12 bases. The CDR3 length is 14 residues. The germline V gene encodes CDR1 SGHKS and CDR2 YYEKEE (reference sequence). With V trimmed by 4 bases and J by 7 bases, 5 bases remained unmatched. CDR3 region: CASSTGTGGLGYTF. For the CDR3, the DNA is TGTGCCAGCAGCACCGGGACAGGGGGCCTTGGCTACACCTTC.

This clonotype was observed a few times. The chain joins TRBV10-2 to TRBJ1-2; no definite D call. The length of the CDR3 is 13 residues. CDR1 is WSHSY, CDR2 SAAADI, per germline. V was trimmed by 4 bases and J by 5 bases, leaving 11 bases between them. In DNA form, the CDR3 reads TGCGCCAGCAGTGGTAGCTTCCTTTATGGCTACACCTTC. This codes for CASSGSFLYGYTF.

This clonotype came up a few times. The chain combines TRBV10-2 with TRBJ1-2, with D possibly being TRBD1 (5 bases). Looked up from germline, CDR1 is WSHSY and CDR2 is SAAADI. The CDR3 has 13 amino acids. The V and J ends lost 2 bases and 4 bases respectively, with 8 bases between them. This CDR3 is CASSEGTGYGYTF. The CDR3 nucleotides read TGCGCCAGCAGTGAGGGGACGGGCTATGGCTACACCTTC.

The chain joins TRBV20-1 to TRBJ2-3; 7 nucleotides match TRBD1. Germline V lookup: CDR1 DFQATT, CDR2 SNEGSKA (reference sequence). The J segment lost 2 bases and the V segment lost 1 base, leaving 9 bases of the junction unmatched. This CDR3 is built from 16 residues. CDR3 loop: CSARGARGYTTDTQYF. In nucleotides, the CDR3 is TGCAGTGCTAGAGGTGCCAGGGGGTACACCACAGATACGCAGTATTTT.

To note about this clonotype: Sequence at one end of the junction differs from germline and may be a read error. The V call is TRBV7-2, the J call TRBJ2-7; no firm D call. This CDR3 comprises 14 residues. Germline assignment: CDR1 SGHTA and CDR2 FQGNSA. For the CDR3, the DNA is TGCGCCAGCAGCCAAGATCATCGGACCTACGAGCAGTACTTC. The encoded protein is CASSQDHRTYEQYF.

This clonotype occurred a few times. This chain joins TRBV6-1 and TRBJ2-5; no reliable D call. The length of the CDR3 is 14 residues. Per the germline V gene, CDR1 is MNHNS and CDR2 is SASEGT. Deletions cut 1 base from V and 1 base from J, with 7 bases between. The CDR3 sequence is CASSEGAGQETQYF. CDR3 nucleotides: TGTGCCAGCAGTGAAGGGGCCGGCCAAGAGACCCAGTACTTC.

With respect to this clonotype: Germline and junction disagree at one end, which may indicate a read error. This chain links TRBV7-7 with TRBJ2-1; 7 bases fit TRBD2. This CDR3 contains 15 residues. Germline lookup yields CDR1 SSHAT and CDR2 FNYEAQ (reference sequence). The CDR3: CASSFALAEYNEQFF. The CDR3 DNA follows: TGTGCTAGCAGCTTCGCTCTAGCGGAGTACAATGAGCAGTTCTTC.

This clonotype was counted a single time. The chain joins TRBV6-1 to TRBJ2-1, with TRBD1 matching 8 bases. The CDR3 is 13 amino acids. Germline assignment: CDR1 MNHNS and CDR2 SASEGT. J lost 8 bases, V lost 5 bases, and 5 bases had no gene match. In nucleotides, the CDR3 is TGTGCCAGCAGTACCCGACAGGGGTATGAGCAGTTCTTC. This sequence encodes CASSTRQGYEQFF.

The chain has TRBV21-1 and TRBJ1-6; TRBD1 was called by the table and not checked on the DNA. TRBV21-1 is given as a pseudogene. This CDR3 has 16 residues. CDR3 sequence reads: CASSRQKGRGGSPLHF. CDR3 DNA sequence: TGTGCCAGCAGCAGGCAAAAGGGGAGAGGGGGGTCACCCCTCCACTTT.

This rearrangement joins TRBV27 to TRBJ2-2, with TRBD2 matching 11 bases. In germline, CDR1 is MNHEY, CDR2 SMNVEV (reference sequence). There are 16 residues in the CDR3. V was clipped by 5 bases and J by 3 bases; unmatched bases: 5. The CDR3 DNA sequence: TGTGCCAGCAGTAGCAAACTAGCGGGAGACACCGGGGAGCTGTTTTTT. Its translation: CASSSKLAGDTGELFF.

The chain links TRBV21-1 to TRBJ1-2; the table's D call, TRBD1, has no DNA check behind it. TRBV21-1 is marked as a pseudogene. The CDR3 runs 17 residues. CDR3 protein: CASSKRETGRTCYGYTF. CDR3 bases: TGTGCCAGCAGCAAAAGGGAGACAGGGAGGACCTGCTATGGCTACACCTTC.

The CDR3 DNA sequence: TGTGCCAGCAGTCGCGACAGGCAAGAGACCCAGTACTTC. This gives the protein CASSRDRQETQYF. The chain uses TRBV7-3 and TRBJ2-5; perhaps TRBD1 as D (6 bases). This CDR3 comprises 13 residues. Germline assignment: CDR1 SGHTA and CDR2 FQGTGA. V lost 6 bases, J lost 2 bases, and 10 bases lay in between.

This clonotype was found once. V usage is TRBV19 and J usage is TRBJ1-5; D uncertain. The CDR3 is made up of 15 amino acids. Trimming cost V 3 bases and J 4 bases, with 13 bases left between them. Germline lookup yields CDR1 LNHDA and CDR2 SQIVND (reference sequence). In DNA form, the CDR3 reads TGTGCCAGTAGTATGTACGGCGATCGGAATCAGCCCCAGCATTTT. Translating gives CASSMYGDRNQPQHF.

This clonotype came up a few times. The V and J genes are TRBV9 and TRBJ1-2; TRBD1 is a possible D gene (6 bases). Germline CDR1 and CDR2: SGDLS and YYNGEE. V lost 3 bases and J 3 bases, leaving 18 bases between the germline ends. The CDR3 consists of 16 residues. The CDR3 bases are TGTGCCAGCAGCGGCCGCCCAGGACAGAACTACTATGGCTACACCTTC. It encodes CASSGRPGQNYYGYTF.

The V call is TRBV7-8, the J call TRBJ1-1, with no clear D. Trimming stripped 1 base from V and 4 bases from J, with 10 bases between. The CDR3 has 14 amino acids. CDR1 is SGHVS and CDR2 is FQNEAQ in the germline V gene. CDR3 in DNA: TGTGCCAGCAGCTTAGTACAACAGATCACTGAAGCTTTCTTT. Its translation is CASSLVQQITEAFF.

V usage is TRBV10-1 and J usage is TRBJ2-7; 8 positions agree with TRBD1. The V segment lost 0 bases and the J segment 4 bases; nucleotides outside the gene matches: 2. The germline V gene encodes CDR1 WNHNN and CDR2 SYGVQD (reference sequence). The CDR3 contains 14 residues. Here the CDR3 DNA reads TGCGCCAGCAGTGAGTCTTACAGGGGGTACGAGCAGTACTTC. Encoded protein: CASSESYRGYEQYF.

The chain combines TRBV29-1 with TRBJ1-1; D gene unclear. Between the trimmed V and J ends, which lost 2 bases and 1 base, there was a span of 11 bases. Germline V gene lookup returns CDR1 SQVTM and CDR2 ANQGSEA. CDR3 length: 14 amino acids. The CDR3 nucleotides are TGCAGCGTTGAACAGCCTTGGTGGAACACTGAAGCTTTCTTT. Amino acid sequence: CSVEQPWWNTEAFF.

The rearrangement links TRBV10-3 to TRBJ1-1; 9 nucleotides line up with TRBD1. Germline CDR1 and CDR2: ENHRY and SYGVKD. The CDR3 consists of 15 residues. V was clipped by 6 bases and J by 5 bases; unmatched bases: 10. CDR3 region: CAISRDRGSGTEAFF. The CDR3 DNA is TGTGCCATCAGCCGAGACAGGGGGTCGGGGACTGAAGCTTTCTTT.

This clonotype was recorded a few times. The chain uses TRBV20-1 and TRBJ1-1, with a possible D match to TRBD1 (5 bases). V gave up 5 bases and J gave up 5 bases, with 15 bases separating them. This CDR3 region has 13 residues. Germline assignment: CDR1 DFQATT and CDR2 SNEGSKA (reference sequence). The CDR3 bases are TGCAGTGCTCCCCCCCAGGGAGGGACTGAAGCTTTCTTT. Protein product: CSAPPQGGTEAFF.

The CDR3 here is CASSPRDSYSYEQYF. The CDR3 nucleotides read TGTGCCAGCAGCCCTCGGGATAGCTACAGCTACGAGCAGTACTTC. The chain is built from TRBV11-1 and TRBJ2-7, with a tentative D call TRBD2 (5 bases). V was cut by 5 bases and J by 3 bases, with 17 bases left in between. The CDR3 extends over 15 amino acids. The germline CDR1 and CDR2 sequences are SGHAT and FQDESV (reference sequence).

This chain joins TRBV20-1 and TRBJ2-1, with 8 nucleotides matching TRBD2. V dropped 6 bases and J dropped 4; count of bases not matched to a gene: 8. This CDR3 contains 14 residues. The V gene's germline CDR1 is DFQATT and CDR2 SNEGSKA (reference sequence). The CDR3 loop reads CSAPPSGLYNEQFF. The CDR3 bases are TGCAGTGCGCCTCCTAGCGGGTTATACAATGAGCAGTTCTTC.

In its sample, this clonotype was seen a few times. The chain employs TRBV11-2 and TRBJ2-1, with 9 bases identical to TRBD2. The CDR3 covers 15 residues. Germline V lookup: CDR1 SGHAT, CDR2 FQNNGV. The trim removed 1 base at V and 4 bases at J, leaving 2 bases unmatched. The CDR3, as DNA: TGTGCCAGCAGCTTAGGACTAGCGGAGTACAATGAGCAGTTCTTC. It is translated as CASSLGLAEYNEQFF.

The chain combines TRBV7-8 with TRBJ2-3, with 16 bases fitting TRBD2. The trim removed 5 bases at V and 6 bases at J, leaving 8 bases unmatched. CDR3 length: 17 amino acids. CDR1 and CDR2 (germline): SGHVS, FQNEAQ. CDR3 in amino acids: CASSPPGTSGGVDTQYF. In DNA, the CDR3 is TGTGCCAGCAGCCCCCCCGGGACTAGCGGGGGGGTGGATACGCAGTATTTT.

This clonotype was found a few times. This chain uses TRBV24-1 with TRBJ2-3; 9 bases line up with TRBD2. The length of the CDR3 is 12 residues. Germline CDR1 reads KGHDR; CDR2 reads SFDVKD. The V and J ends lost 9 bases and 6 bases, in that order; junction bases with no gene match: 3. The CDR3 region is CATSSGGDTQYF. Here the CDR3 DNA reads TGTGCCACCTCAAGCGGGGGGGATACGCAGTATTTT.

This chain links TRBV18 with TRBJ2-1; no clear D gene. The CDR3 is 13 residues long. Per the germline V gene, CDR1 is KGHSH and CDR2 is LQKENI. Deletions cut 0 bases from V and 8 bases from J, with 8 bases between. For the CDR3, the DNA is TGTGCCAGCTCACCACCGGTGATCGATGAGCAGTTCTTC. This codes for CASSPPVIDEQFF.

The V gene is TRBV30, the J gene TRBJ1-2; no reliable D call. V was shortened by 5 bases and J by 3 bases, with 16 bases between the two germline ends. This CDR3 has 14 residues. Germline V CDR1 and CDR2: GTSNPN, SVGIG (reference sequence). The chain's CDR3 is CAWGDWRVDYGYTF. DNA of the CDR3: TGTGCCTGGGGTGATTGGCGGGTTGACTATGGCTACACCTTC.

CDR3 coding DNA: TGTGCCAGCAGGGACAGGGGAGGGAGCAATCAGCCCCAGCATTTT. It codes for CASRDRGGSNQPQHF. The gene calls are TRBV6-1 and TRBJ1-5; 9 nucleotides match TRBD1. Trimming cost V 6 bases and J 1 base; bases outside gene matches: 4. Per the germline V gene, CDR1 is MNHNS and CDR2 is SASEGT. The CDR3 is 15 residues long.

DNA for the CDR3: TGCAGTGCTAGAACCCGGGCGGATACGCAGTATTTT. This translates into CSARTRADTQYF. The chain couples TRBV20-1 to TRBJ2-3; no definite D call. Germline V gene lookup returns CDR1 DFQATT and CDR2 SNEGSKA (reference sequence). The CDR3 loop spans 12 amino acids. The V end was cut by 2 bases, the J end by 6 bases, with 9 bases between.